The rows below give T cell receptor beta chains drawn from one sample of a study of regulatory T cells in long-lasting Graves disease. TCRdb re-analysed the multiplex PCR reads in MiXCR, keeping a single row per CDR3 protein. Among some 280,000 distinct CDR3 sequences listed, around 21% were seen once. The sequencing used peripheral blood mononuclear cells (PBMCs), collected when the disease was refractory, from a patient treated with antithyroid drugs. Receptors were obtained from a female donor with Graves disease. CDR3s include the opening cysteine and the closing phenylalanine or tryptophan. D genes are given only for firm matches. Some rows have no size entry. The others give once, few or many, or a class for an expanded clone.

TRBJ2-7 | TRBV30 | TRBD2 | - | CACRREGSGSHEQYF | TGTGCCTGCCGACGCGAGGGGAGCGGGAGTCACGAGCAGTACTTC
TRBJ2-1 | TRBV10-3 | - | - | CAISEFNEQFF | TGTGCCATCAGTGAGTTTAATGAGCAGTTCTTC
TRBJ2-5 | TRBV7-2 | TRBD2 | few | CASSQDGGLEIGETQYF | TGCGCCAGCAGCCAAGATGGCGGACTAGAAATAGGGGAGACCCAGTACTTC
TRBJ2-7 | TRBV7-9 | - | few | CASSRQVYEQYF | TGTGCCAGCAGCAGACAGGTCTACGAGCAGTACTTC
TRBJ2-3 | TRBV28 | - | - | CASSFHTTSRTDTQYF | TGTGCCAGCAGTTTTCATACGACCTCGCGCACAGATACGCAGTATTTT
TRBJ2-2 | TRBV12-3/TRBV12-4 | - | many | CASSFGGANTGELFF | TGTGCCAGCAGTTTCGGGGGCGCGAACACCGGGGAGCTGTTTTTT
TRBJ1-2 | TRBV20-1 | TRBD1 | many | CSARLGGQGGGYTF | TGCAGTGCTAGACTCGGAGGACAGGGGGGAGGCTACACCTTC
TRBJ2-4 | TRBV7-2 | - | few | CASSPPGAAQNIQYF | TGTGCCAGCAGCCCCCCAGGGGCGGCTCAAAACATTCAGTACTTC
TRBJ2-5 | TRBV6-1 | TRBD1 | many | CASRGTGGAQETQYF | TGTGCCAGCAGGGGTACAGGGGGCGCGCAAGAGACCCAGTACTTC
TRBJ2-2 | TRBV13 | TRBD2 | - | CASSGRTGTSGRNTGELFF | TGTGCCAGCAGCGGAAGGACCGGGACTAGCGGGAGGAACACCGGGGAGCTGTTTTTT
TRBJ2-1 | TRBV7-9 | TRBD2 | - | CASSSGTRAYNEQFF | TGTGCCAGCAGCTCGGGGACTAGGGCCTACAATGAGCAGTTCTTC
TRBJ2-1 | TRBV29-1 | TRBD1 | few | CSGRAGGDEQFF | TGCAGCGGGAGGGCAGGGGGCGATGAGCAGTTCTTC
TRBJ2-7 | TRBV7-2 | TRBD1 | - | CASSLNYRGCEQYF | TGTGCCAGCAGCTTAAATTACAGGGGCTGCGAGCAGTACTTC
TRBJ1-1 | TRBV7-9 | - | - | CASSQTGLGGNGTEAFF | TGTGCCAGCAGCCAGACGGGACTAGGGGGAAATGGTACTGAAGCTTTCTTT
TRBJ2-7 | TRBV6-1 | - | - | CASTTWDTEAGEQYF | TGTGCCAGCACCACGTGGGACACCGAAGCGGGGGAGCAGTACTTC